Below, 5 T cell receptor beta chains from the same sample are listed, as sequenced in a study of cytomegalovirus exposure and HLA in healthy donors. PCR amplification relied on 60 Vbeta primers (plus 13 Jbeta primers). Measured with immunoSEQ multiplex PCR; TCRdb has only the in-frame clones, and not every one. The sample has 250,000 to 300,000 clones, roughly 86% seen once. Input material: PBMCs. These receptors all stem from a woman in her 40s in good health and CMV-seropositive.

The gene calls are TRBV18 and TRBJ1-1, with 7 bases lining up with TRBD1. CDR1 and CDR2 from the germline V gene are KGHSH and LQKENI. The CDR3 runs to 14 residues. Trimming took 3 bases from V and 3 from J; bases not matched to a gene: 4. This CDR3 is CASSPTGLHTEAFF. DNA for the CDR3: TGTGCCAGCTCACCGACAGGGTTGCACACTGAAGCTTTCTTT.

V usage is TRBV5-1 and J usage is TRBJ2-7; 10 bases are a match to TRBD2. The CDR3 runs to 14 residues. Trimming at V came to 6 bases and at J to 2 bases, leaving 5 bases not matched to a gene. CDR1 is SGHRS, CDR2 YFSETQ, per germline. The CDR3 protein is CASTQAGGPYEQYF. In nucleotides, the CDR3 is TGCGCCAGCACCCAAGCGGGAGGGCCCTACGAGCAGTACTTC.

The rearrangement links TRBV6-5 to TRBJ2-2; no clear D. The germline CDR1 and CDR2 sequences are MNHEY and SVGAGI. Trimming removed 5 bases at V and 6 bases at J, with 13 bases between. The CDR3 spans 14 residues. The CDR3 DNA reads TGTGCCAGCAGTCCCCCCCTTACGGCCGGGGAGCTGTTTTTT. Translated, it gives CASSPPLTAGELFF.

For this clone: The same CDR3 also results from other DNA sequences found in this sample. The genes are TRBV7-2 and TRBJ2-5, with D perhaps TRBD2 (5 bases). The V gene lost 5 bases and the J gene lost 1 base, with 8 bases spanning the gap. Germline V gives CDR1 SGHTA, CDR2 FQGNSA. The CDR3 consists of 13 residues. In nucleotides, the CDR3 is TGTGCCAGCAGCCGAGGACTCCAAGAGACCCAGTACTTC. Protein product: CASSRGLQETQYF.

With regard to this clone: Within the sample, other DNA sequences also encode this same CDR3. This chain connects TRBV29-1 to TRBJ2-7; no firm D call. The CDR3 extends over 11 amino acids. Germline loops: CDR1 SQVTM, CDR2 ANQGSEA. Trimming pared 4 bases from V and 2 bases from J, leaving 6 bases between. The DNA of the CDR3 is TGCAGCGTTGGACAAGCCTACGAGCAGTACTTC. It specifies CSVGQAYEQYF.